This is a list of T cell receptor beta chains from one sample in a study of T cell changes during pregnancy in multiple sclerosis. Clones were sequenced by immunoSEQ multiplex PCR, and TCRdb holds only the in-frame ones, with some missing. The sample has 40,000 to 45,000 clones, 90% to 95% seen once. Specimen: peripheral blood, collected in the third trimester of pregnancy. The receptors shown here come from a female donor with multiple sclerosis, enrolled in a pregnancy study. CDR3s include the opening cysteine and the closing phenylalanine or tryptophan. The D gene is left open where the match is weak. Clone size, where shown, is once, few, many, or a class for clones that have expanded.

clone size	D gene	V gene	J gene	CDR3 DNA	CDR3 protein
-	-	TRBV28	TRBJ2-7	TGTGCCAGCAGTTACGGGAGCTCCTACGAGCAGTACTTC	CASSYGSSYEQYF
-	TRBD2	TRBV5-1	TRBJ2-5	TGCGCCAGCAGCTTGAAGGATGAGCGGCGGGGGTTCGGTTATGAGACCCAGTACTTC	CASSLKDERRGFGYETQYF
-	TRBD1	TRBV9	TRBJ2-7	TGTGCCAGCAGCCGACAGGGGGTGTCCTACGAGCAGTACTTC	CASSRQGVSYEQYF
-	-	TRBV5-1	TRBJ1-1	TGCGCCAGCAGCTTGGGTAGGGGGTTAGCGAACACTGAAGCTTTCTTT	CASSLGRGLANTEAFF
-	TRBD1	TRBV28	TRBJ2-7	TGTGCCAGCAGTACCGGGACAGGGTGGTACGAGCAGTACTTC	CASSTGTGWYEQYF
-	-	TRBV7-2	TRBJ1-6	TGTGCCAGCAGCCTAGAGACAGGATTGCTGAATTCACCCCTCCACTTT	CASSLETGLLNSPLHF
-	-	TRBV9	TRBJ1-1	TGTGCCAGCAGCGCAACGTCAGGGGATACTGAAGCTTTCTTT	CASSATSGDTEAFF
-	TRBD2	TRBV9	TRBJ2-5	TGTGCCAGCAGCGCGCCAACTAGCGGGGGGACCAAAGAGACCCAGTACTTC	CASSAPTSGGTKETQYF
-	-	TRBV7-9	TRBJ2-5	TGTGCCAGCAGCTTAGGTAAGGGCAGGGTGGGAGAGACCCAGTACTTC	CASSLGKGRVGETQYF
once	-	TRBV30	TRBJ1-1	TGTGCCTGGAGTGTACAAGTGAACACTGAAGCTTTCTTT	CAWSVQVNTEAFF
-	TRBD2	TRBV7-9	TRBJ2-1	TGTGCCAGCAGCTCTCGGGACTACTCCTACAATGAGCAGTTCTTC	CASSSRDYSYNEQFF
-	TRBD1	TRBV19	TRBJ1-1	TGTGCCAGTAGTATCAACTCAGGGGGCACTGAAGCTTTCTTT	CASSINSGGTEAFF
-	TRBD1	TRBV5-1	TRBJ1-6	TGCGCCAGCAGAACTAGACAGGGGAATTCACCCCTCCACTTT	CASRTRQGNSPLHF
-	-	TRBV21-1	TRBJ2-1	TGTGCCAGCAGCAAAGGCGCCGCGGGGGGCCGACACAATGAGCAGTTCTTC	CASSKGAAGGRHNEQFF
-	-	TRBV9	TRBJ1-1	TGTGCCAGCAGCGTAGATCCAGGGTGGGATACTGAAGCTTTCTTT	CASSVDPGWDTEAFF
-	TRBD2	TRBV6-1	TRBJ2-3	TGTGCCAGCACCTGGACTAGCGGTAGCACAGATACGCAGTATTTT	CASTWTSGSTDTQYF
-	TRBD1	TRBV6-1	TRBJ1-6	TGTGCCAGCAGTGAAAGGGACAGGGCTAATAATTCACCCCTCCACTTT	CASSERDRANNSPLHF
-	-	TRBV28	TRBJ2-5	TGTGCCAGCACTACAGCCCAAGAGACCCAGTACTTC	CASTTAQETQYF
-	-	TRBV6-6	TRBJ1-2	TGTGCCAGCAGTGACAGGTCGGGAAACTATGGCTACACCTTC	CASSDRSGNYGYTF
-	TRBD1	TRBV28	TRBJ2-7	TGTGCCAGCAGGCAAGGGGACAGGGAACGTACGGAGCAGTACTTC	CASRQGDRERTEQYF
-	-	TRBV29-1	TRBJ1-3	TGCAGCGTTGAGTGGCCCGACTCTGGAAACACCATATATTTT	CSVEWPDSGNTIYF
-	TRBD2	TRBV27	TRBJ2-1	TGTGCCAGCAGCTGGACTAGCGGGAGCCGGGACAATGAGCAGTTCTTC	CASSWTSGSRDNEQFF
-	TRBD2	TRBV29-1	TRBJ2-7	TGCAGCGTTCAAGGGGTAGCGGGGGACGAGTTTTCCTACGAGCAGTACTTC	CSVQGVAGDEFSYEQYF
once	-	TRBV7-2	TRBJ1-5	TGTGCCAGCAGGGGAACGGGGTTTAGCAATCAGCCCCAGCATTTT	CASRGTGFSNQPQHF
-	-	TRBV7-2	TRBJ2-5	TGTGCCAGCAGCTATAGTAGCGCCTTGGAGACCCAGTACTTC	CASSYSSALETQYF
-	TRBD1	TRBV6-6	TRBJ2-7	TGTGCCAGCAGTTTCCCGGGACAGGGGGGGGAGCAGTACTTC	CASSFPGQGGEQYF
-	-	TRBV6-1	TRBJ1-1	TGTGCCAGCAGTGGAACAGGGCTTGAAGCTTTCTTT	CASSGTGLEAFF
-	TRBD2	TRBV25-1	TRBJ2-1	TGTGCCAGCAGTGACGGGGGGGCCTACAATGAGCAGTTCTTC	CASSDGGAYNEQFF
-	-	TRBV6-4	TRBJ2-1	TGTGCCAGCAGTGAGGACTCTTACAATGAGCAGTTCTTC	CASSEDSYNEQFF
-	-	TRBV6-1	TRBJ1-1	TGTGCCAGCATACAAGGGGTCGGAGCCGGAGCTTTCTTT	CASIQGVGAGAFF
once	-	TRBV7-2	TRBJ1-1	TGTGCCAGCAGCCACAGCGGCGACACTGAAGCTTTCTTT	CASSHSGDTEAFF
-	TRBD1	TRBV19	TRBJ2-2	TGTGCCAGTAGTATTCAAGGGGACAGGGGCGGCACCGGGGAGCTGTTTTTT	CASSIQGDRGGTGELFF
-	-	TRBV5-1	TRBJ2-1	TGCGCCAGCAGCTTGGAACTAGCTGCTTCCTACAATGAGCAGTTCTTC	CASSLELAASYNEQFF
-	-	TRBV5-1	TRBJ2-1	TGCGCCAGCAGCTTGGCCCGCGATGAGCAGTTCTTC	CASSLARDEQFF
-	TRBD1	TRBV12-5	TRBJ1-2	TGTGCTAGTGGTGACCGCCCCACAGGGGCTAACTATGGCTACACCTTC	CASGDRPTGANYGYTF
-	-	TRBV6-1	TRBJ1-2	TGTGCCAGCAGTGAATGGGGGGGCCGAGCTAACTATGGCTACACCTTC	CASSEWGGRANYGYTF
-	-	TRBV5-1	TRBJ2-2	TGCGCCAGCAGCCCCCTTCCGTCCGGGGAGCTGTTTTTT	CASSPLPSGELFF
-	-	TRBV7-9	TRBJ2-7	TGTGCCAGCAGCAGGGGCGACGAGCAGTACTTC	CASSRGDEQYF
-	TRBD2	TRBV7-8	TRBJ2-3	TGTGCCAGCAGCAGGGGACTAGCGGACAGCACAGATACGCAGTATTTT	CASSRGLADSTDTQYF
few	TRBD1	TRBV7-9	TRBJ1-3	TGTGCCAGCAGCTTATTGGGACAGTTTTCTGGAAACACCATATATTTT	CASSLLGQFSGNTIYF
-	-	TRBV5-1	TRBJ1-2	TGCGCCAGCAGCTTGACAGAGAGTCGATTTAACTATGGCTACACCTTC	CASSLTESRFNYGYTF
-	TRBD1	TRBV19	TRBJ2-7	TGTGCCAGTAGCACAGGGGGGTCCTACGAGCAGTACTTC	CASSTGGSYEQYF
-	-	TRBV6-5	TRBJ2-1	TGTGCCAGCAGTCCCGACCGGGGACTGGTGCAGTTCTTC	CASSPDRGLVQFF
once	-	TRBV14	TRBJ2-2	TGTGCCAGCAGTCAGTACCACGCGAACACCGGGGAGCTGTTTTTT	CASSQYHANTGELFF
-	TRBD1	TRBV13	TRBJ2-1	TGTGCCAGCAGCTCCCGGGACAGGCATTACAATGAGCAGTTCTTC	CASSSRDRHYNEQFF
-	-	TRBV19	TRBJ2-5	TGTGCCAGTAGTATAGACGGGGGAAGAGAGACCCAGTACTTC	CASSIDGGRETQYF
-	-	TRBV5-1	TRBJ2-1	TGCGCCAGCTACCCCCTTAACAGGGAGGGTGAGCAGTTCTTC	CASYPLNREGEQFF
-	TRBD2	TRBV18	TRBJ2-3	TGTGCCAGCTCACCACTAGCGGGGGGCCTAACAGATACGCAGTATTTT	CASSPLAGGLTDTQYF
-	-	TRBV2	TRBJ2-2	TGTGCCAGCAGTGACAGATCCGGGGAGCTGTTTTTT	CASSDRSGELFF
-	-	TRBV30	TRBJ1-4	TGTGCCTGGAGTGTAAAGGTTGCAGATCGCGGTGAAAAACTGTTTTTT	CAWSVKVADRGEKLFF
-	-	TRBV28	TRBJ1-1	TGTGCCAGCAGTCCCCATACCGGGACATCTGAAGCTTTCTTT	CASSPHTGTSEAFF
-	-	TRBV18	TRBJ2-1	TGTGCCAGCTCACCAAAGACAGTGTACTCCCCCCTCTTC	CASSPKTVYSPLF
-	TRBD2	TRBV11-3	TRBJ2-1	TGTGCCAGCAGCCCCTTCCGGACTAGCGGGGGCTCCTACAATGAGCAGTTCTTC	CASSPFRTSGGSYNEQFF
-	TRBD1	TRBV4-1	TRBJ1-2	TGCGCCAGCAGCGATAGATTAGGGGGCGCAACTAATGGCTACACCTTC	CASSDRLGGATNGYTF
-	TRBD2	TRBV27	TRBJ2-1	TGTGCCAGCAGCTGGACTAGCGGGAGCAGTCAGTTCTTC	CASSWTSGSSQFF
-	TRBD1	TRBV4-2	TRBJ1-1	TGTGCCAGCAGCCAAGAAGGGACAGGGAACACTGAAGCTTTCTTT	CASSQEGTGNTEAFF